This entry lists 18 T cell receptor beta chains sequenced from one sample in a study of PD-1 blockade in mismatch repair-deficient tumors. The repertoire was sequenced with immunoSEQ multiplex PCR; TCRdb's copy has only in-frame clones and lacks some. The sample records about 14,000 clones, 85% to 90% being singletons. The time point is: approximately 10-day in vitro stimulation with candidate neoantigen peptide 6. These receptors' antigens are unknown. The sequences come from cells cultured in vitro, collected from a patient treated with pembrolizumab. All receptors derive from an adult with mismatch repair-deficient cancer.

The CDR3 coding sequence is TGTGCCAGCAGCGTAATGACAGGTGGAGGCTACACCTTC. Protein: CASSVMTGGGYTF. J is TRBJ1-2 and V is TRBV9; perhaps TRBD1 as D (6 bases). There are 13 residues in the CDR3. Germline V gene sequence: CDR1 SGDLS, CDR2 YYNGEE. V lost 1 base and J 8 bases, leaving 12 bases between the germline ends. The full variable domain, its missing parts supplied by reference TRBV9 and TRBJ1-2, is DSGVTQTPKHLITATGQRVTLRCSPRSGDLSVYWYQQSLDQGLQFLIQYYNGEERAKGNILERFSAQQFPDLHSELNLSSLELGDSALYFCASSVMTGGGYTFGSGTRLTVV.

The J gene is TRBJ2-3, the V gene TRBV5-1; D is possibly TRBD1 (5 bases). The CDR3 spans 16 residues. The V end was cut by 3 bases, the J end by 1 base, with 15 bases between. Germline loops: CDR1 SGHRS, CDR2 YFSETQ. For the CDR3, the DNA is TGCGCCAGCAGCTCCCAGACAGACCAACGCACAGATACGCAGTATTTT. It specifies CASSSQTDQRTDTQYF.

This CDR3 reads CASSLLAGSSYEQYF. CDR3 DNA: TGTGCCAGCTCACTACTAGCGGGAAGCTCCTACGAGCAGTACTTC. The chain has TRBV18 and TRBJ2-7, with 10 bases fitting TRBD2. V shed 4 bases and J 0 bases; nucleotides not matched to a gene: 3. Germline CDR1 is KGHSH and CDR2 is LQKENI. The CDR3 extends over 15 amino acids.

DNA for the CDR3: TGTGCCTGGAGTCCCCTCCGTAGGACAGCCTCCTACGAGCAGTACTTC. It encodes CAWSPLRRTASYEQYF. The chain has TRBV30 and TRBJ2-7; TRBD1 might be the D (6 bases). The CDR3 has 16 residues. V gave up 2 bases and J gave up 0 bases, with 17 bases separating them. The germline gives CDR1 GTSNPN, CDR2 SVGIG (reference sequence).

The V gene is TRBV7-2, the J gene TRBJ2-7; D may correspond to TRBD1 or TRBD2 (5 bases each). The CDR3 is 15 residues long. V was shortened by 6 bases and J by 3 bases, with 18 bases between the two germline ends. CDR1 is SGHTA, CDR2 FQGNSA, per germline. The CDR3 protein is CASRQRGFNFYEQYF. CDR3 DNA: TGTGCCAGCAGACAGAGGGGATTTAACTTCTACGAGCAGTACTTC.

CDR3: CASSFRGGPYNEQFF. The DNA for the CDR3 is TGTGCCAGCAGTTTTCGGGGGGGGCCTTACAATGAGCAGTTCTTC. This rearrangement joins TRBV27 to TRBJ2-1; 8 bases are a match to TRBD2. With 3 bases clipped from V and 4 bases from J, the junction kept 5 bases outside the gene matches. The CDR3 runs to 15 residues. Germline V lookup: CDR1 MNHEY, CDR2 SMNVEV (reference sequence).

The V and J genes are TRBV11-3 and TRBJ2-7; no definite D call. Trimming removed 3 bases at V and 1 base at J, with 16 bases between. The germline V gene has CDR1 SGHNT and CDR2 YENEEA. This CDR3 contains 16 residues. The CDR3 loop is CASSFLPSRGSYEQYF. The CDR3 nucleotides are TGTGCCAGCAGCTTCCTTCCGTCCAGAGGTTCCTACGAGCAGTACTTC.

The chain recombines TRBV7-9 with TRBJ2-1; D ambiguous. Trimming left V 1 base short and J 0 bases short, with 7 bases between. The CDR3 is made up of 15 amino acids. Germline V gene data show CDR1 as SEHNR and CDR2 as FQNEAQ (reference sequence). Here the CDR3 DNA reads TGTGCCAGCAGCTTAGTAGAAAGCTCCTACAATGAGCAGTTCTTC. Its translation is CASSLVESSYNEQFF.

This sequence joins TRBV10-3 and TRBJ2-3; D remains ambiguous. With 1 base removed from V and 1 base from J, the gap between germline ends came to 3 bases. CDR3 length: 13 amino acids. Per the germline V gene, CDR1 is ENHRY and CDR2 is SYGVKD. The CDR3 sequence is CAISEYGTDTQYF. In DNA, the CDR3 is TGTGCCATCAGTGAGTACGGCACAGATACGCAGTATTTT.

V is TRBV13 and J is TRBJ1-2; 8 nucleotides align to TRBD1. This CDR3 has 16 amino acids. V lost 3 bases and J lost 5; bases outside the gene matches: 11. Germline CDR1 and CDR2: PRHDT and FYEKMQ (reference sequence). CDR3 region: CASSFVVGQGGYGYTF. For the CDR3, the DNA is TGTGCCAGCAGCTTCGTTGTCGGACAGGGTGGATATGGCTACACCTTC.

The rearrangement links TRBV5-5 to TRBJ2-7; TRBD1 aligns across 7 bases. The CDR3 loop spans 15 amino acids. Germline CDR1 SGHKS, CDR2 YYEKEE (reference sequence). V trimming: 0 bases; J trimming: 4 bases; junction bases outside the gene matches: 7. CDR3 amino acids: CASSLVPGQLYEQYF. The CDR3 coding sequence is TGTGCCAGCAGCTTGGTCCCGGGACAGCTGTACGAGCAGTACTTC.

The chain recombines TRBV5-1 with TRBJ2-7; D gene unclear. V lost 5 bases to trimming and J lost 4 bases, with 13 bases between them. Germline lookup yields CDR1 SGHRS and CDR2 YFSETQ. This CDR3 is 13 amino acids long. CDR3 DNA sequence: TGCGCCAGCAGTATTCAGAATCAGTACGAGCAGTACTTC. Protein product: CASSIQNQYEQYF.

Here the CDR3 reads CASSQSLAGPRETQYF. In DNA, the CDR3 is TGCGCCAGCAGCCAGTCCTTAGCGGGACCCCGAGAGACCCAGTACTTC. This rearrangement joins TRBV4-1 to TRBJ2-5, with TRBD2 identical over 8 bases. Unmatched junction bases numbered 10, after V lost 3 bases and J lost 4 bases. Germline V gives CDR1 MGHRA, CDR2 YSYEKL. CDR3 length: 16 residues.

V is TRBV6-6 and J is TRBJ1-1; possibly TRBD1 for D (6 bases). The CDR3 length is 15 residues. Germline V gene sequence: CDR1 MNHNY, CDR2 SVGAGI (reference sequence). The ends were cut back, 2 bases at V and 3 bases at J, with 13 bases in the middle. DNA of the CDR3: TGTGCCAGCAGTTACCTGGGGGGGGCAGACACTGAAGCTTTCTTT. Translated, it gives CASSYLGGADTEAFF.

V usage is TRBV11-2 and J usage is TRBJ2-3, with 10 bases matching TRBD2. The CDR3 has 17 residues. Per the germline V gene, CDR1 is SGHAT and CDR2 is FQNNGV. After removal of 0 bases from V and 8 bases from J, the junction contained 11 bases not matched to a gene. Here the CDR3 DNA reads TGTGCCAGCAGCTTAGATCTAGGGCTAGCGGGAGATGGTACGCAGTATTTT. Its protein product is CASSLDLGLAGDGTQYF.

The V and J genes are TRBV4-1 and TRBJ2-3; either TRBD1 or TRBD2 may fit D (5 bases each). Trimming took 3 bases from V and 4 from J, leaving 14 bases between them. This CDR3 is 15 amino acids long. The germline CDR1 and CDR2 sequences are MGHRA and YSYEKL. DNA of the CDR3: TGCGCCAGCAGCCAGAGGGGTGGGGGTCCAGATACGCAGTATTTT. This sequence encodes CASSQRGGGPDTQYF.

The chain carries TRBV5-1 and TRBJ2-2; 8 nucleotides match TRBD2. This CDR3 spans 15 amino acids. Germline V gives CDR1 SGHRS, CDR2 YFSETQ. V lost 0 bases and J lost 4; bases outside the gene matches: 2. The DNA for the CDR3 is TGCGCCAGCAGCTTGGCAGCGGGAGTCACCGGGGAGCTGTTTTTT. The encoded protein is CASSLAAGVTGELFF.

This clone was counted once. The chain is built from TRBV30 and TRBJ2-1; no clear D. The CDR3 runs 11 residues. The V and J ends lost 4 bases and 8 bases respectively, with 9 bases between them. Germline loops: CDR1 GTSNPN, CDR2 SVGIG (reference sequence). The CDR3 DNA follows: TGTGCCTGGATAGACCCCCATGAGCAGTTCTTC. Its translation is CAWIDPHEQFF.